These 20 T cell receptor beta chains share one sample of origin, sequenced in a study of T-cell memory formation after mild COVID-19. TCRdb ran MiXCR on the 5' RACE reads and lists one entry per CDR3 protein. This table holds approximately 250,000 distinct CDR3 sequences, 15% found once. The sample comprised PBMCs or a T cell subset sorted from them (not recorded which). These receptors all come from an adult woman who had mild COVID-19 (a few samples of this study predate the infection). Cell type and time point are not known.

The V gene is TRBV7-2, the J gene TRBJ2-1, with D possibly TRBD2 on 6 matching bases. The CDR3 has 15 residues. The ends were cut back, 5 bases at V and 4 bases at J, with 15 bases in the middle. CDR1 and CDR2 from the germline V gene are SGHTA and FQGNSA. CDR3 in amino acids: CASSLRRDPYNEQFF. The CDR3 nucleotides read TGTGCCAGCAGCCTCCGGAGGGACCCGTACAATGAGCAGTTCTTC.

This clonotype was counted only a few times. The genes are TRBV20-1 and TRBJ2-3; tentative D call: TRBD2 (7 bases). Trimming pared 1 base from V and 1 base from J, leaving 12 bases between. CDR1 and CDR2 (germline): DFQATT, SNEGSKA (reference sequence). CDR3 length: 15 residues. The CDR3 loop reads CSARGWGGRTDTQYF. The CDR3 DNA sequence: TGCAGTGCTAGAGGGTGGGGGGGCCGCACAGATACGCAGTATTTT.

The chain couples TRBV18 to TRBJ1-2; D is uncertain. This CDR3 is built from 13 residues. CDR1 and CDR2 (germline): KGHSH, LQKENI. The V end was cut by 3 bases, the J end by 3 bases, with 8 bases between. CDR3 region: CASSPEGDYGYTF. CDR3 in DNA: TGTGCCAGCTCACCCGAAGGTGACTATGGCTACACCTTC.

This clonotype was counted a few times. V gene TRBV9 combines with J gene TRBJ2-7; a weak D match, TRBD2 (5 bases). The CDR3 is 14 residues long. The V end lost 4 bases, the J end lost 3 bases, and 14 bases lay between the germline ends. The germline V gene encodes CDR1 SGDLS and CDR2 YYNGEE. CDR3 loop: CASSLAGDDYEQYF. The CDR3 DNA follows: TGTGCCAGCAGCTTAGCCGGGGATGACTACGAGCAGTACTTC.

This rearrangement joins TRBV24-1 to TRBJ2-1, with D perhaps matching TRBD1 (5 bases). Between the trimmed V and J ends, which lost 2 bases and 0 bases, there was a span of 10 bases. This CDR3 is built from 16 residues. Germline CDR1 reads KGHDR; CDR2 reads SFDVKD. The CDR3 is CATSDSTGSSYNEQFF. Written as DNA, the CDR3 is TGTGCCACCAGTGATTCAACAGGAAGCTCCTACAATGAGCAGTTCTTC.

The chain employs TRBV5-5 and TRBJ1-2; D is possibly TRBD1 (6 bases). Germline CDR1 reads SGHKS; CDR2 reads YYEKEE (reference sequence). The CDR3 has 14 amino acids. Deletions cut 4 bases from V and 4 bases from J, with 14 bases between. The CDR3 here is CASSEQGSGYGYTF. The DNA of the CDR3 is TGTGCCAGCAGCGAACAGGGAAGTGGCTATGGCTACACCTTC.

In its sample, this clonotype was seen a few times. The V call is TRBV4-1, the J call TRBJ1-5; 7 bases are a match to TRBD1. Per the germline V gene, CDR1 is MGHRA and CDR2 is YSYEKL. V dropped 4 bases and J dropped 5; count of bases not matched to a gene: 8. This CDR3 region has 15 residues. DNA of the CDR3: TGCGCCAGCAGCCGTAGAGGGGGGACAGATCAGCCCCAGCATTTT. This gives the protein CASSRRGGTDQPQHF.

The rearrangement links TRBV5-1 to TRBJ2-1, with no clear D. The CDR3 covers 12 residues. Trimming stripped 0 bases from V and 8 bases from J, with 6 bases between. Germline V gene lookup returns CDR1 SGHRS and CDR2 YFSETQ. DNA of the CDR3: TGCGCCAGCAGCTTGGGGCGCGATGAGCAGTTCTTC. Its protein product is CASSLGRDEQFF. Variable domain in full (rest from reference TRBV5-1 and TRBJ2-1): KAGVTQTPRYLIKTRGQQVTLSCSPISGHRSVSWYQQTPGQGLQFLFEYFSETQRNKGNFPGRFSGRQFSNSRSEMNVSTLELGDSALYLCASSLGRDEQFFGPGTRLTVL.

Only a few counts were recorded for this clonotype. The V call is TRBV30, the J call TRBJ1-2; no firm D call. This CDR3 is built from 14 residues. The germline V gene encodes CDR1 GTSNPN and CDR2 SVGIG (reference sequence). V lost 0 bases, J lost 4 bases, and 12 bases lay in between. The CDR3 bases are TGTGCCTGGAGTGTACAGCCGGGTAGCTATGGCTACACCTTC. The encoded protein is CAWSVQPGSYGYTF.

This clonotype was detected a few times. The chain is built from TRBV12-3 or TRBV12-4 and TRBJ2-7; D is unclear. The CDR3 loop spans 13 amino acids. The germline V and J ends were trimmed by 6 bases and 0 bases, with 9 bases remaining between them. CDR3 nucleotide sequence: TGTGCCAGCAGGGCCTTTAGCTCCTACGAGCAGTACTTC. Protein: CASRAFSSYEQYF.

This chain links TRBV6-2 or TRBV6-3 with TRBJ2-1, with 10 bases fitting TRBD2. The V gene end was trimmed by 7 bases and the J gene end by 5 bases; junction bases not matched to a gene: 8. Germline values: CDR1 MNHEY, CDR2 SVGEGT. This CDR3 is built from 15 residues. For the CDR3, the DNA is TGTGCCAGCATTGGGGGACTAGCGAGAAACAATGAGCAGTTCTTC. This gives the protein CASIGGLARNNEQFF.

Many counts were recorded for this clonotype. The CDR3 region has the DNA TGTGCCTGGAGCCGGACGGACTATGGCTACACCTTC. The encoded protein is CAWSRTDYGYTF. This chain connects TRBV30 to TRBJ1-2; D is unclear. CDR1 and CDR2 from the germline V gene are GTSNPN and SVGIG (reference sequence). The CDR3 contains 12 residues. V lost 3 bases to trimming and J lost 3 bases, with 8 bases between them.

This sequence joins TRBV12-3 or TRBV12-4 and TRBJ2-5; D gene unclear. The CDR3 loop spans 16 amino acids. Trimming took 5 bases from V and 1 from J, leaving 17 bases between them. DNA for the CDR3: TGTGCCAGCAGTAGCTTACCGGAGAGCTTCCAAGAGACCCAGTACTTC. Protein product: CASSSLPESFQETQYF.

This chain connects TRBV5-4 to TRBJ2-5, with D perhaps assigned TRBD1 or TRBD2 (5 bases each). In germline, CDR1 is SGHNT, CDR2 YYREEE (reference sequence). CDR3 length: 15 amino acids. Trimming removed 4 bases at V and 5 bases at J, with 18 bases between. The CDR3 nucleotides are TGTGCCAGCAGCCCTATTGGGACCGTGTCGGAGACCCAGTACTTC. It codes for CASSPIGTVSETQYF.

This chain connects TRBV3-1 to TRBJ1-2, with TRBD1 identical over 8 bases. This CDR3 contains 12 residues. V lost 4 bases to trimming and J lost 6 bases; unmatched junction nucleotides: 1. CDR1 and CDR2 from the germline V gene are LGHDT and YNNKEL (reference sequence). The CDR3 region has the DNA TGTGCCAGCAGCCCGACAGGGGATGGCTACACCTTC. Encoded protein: CASSPTGDGYTF. The variable domain in full, with the rest retrieved from reference TRBV3-1 and TRBJ1-2, is DTAVSQTPKYLVTQMGNDKSIKCEQNLGHDTMYWYKQDSKKFLKIMFSYNNKELIINETVPNRFSPKSPDKAHLNLHINSLELGDSAVYFCASSPTGDGYTFGSGTRLTVV.

This clonotype appeared a few times. The rearrangement links TRBV29-1 to TRBJ2-6; 8 bases map to TRBD1. Germline lookup yields CDR1 SQVTM and CDR2 ANQGSEA. V was clipped by 6 bases and J by 1 base; unmatched bases: 5. The CDR3 is 15 residues long. CDR3 in DNA: TGCAGCGTCGGACAGGGCAGGTCTGGGGCCAACGTCCTGACTTTC. Its protein is CSVGQGRSGANVLTF. The full variable domain, completed using reference TRBV29-1 and TRBJ2-6, is SAVISQKPSRDICQRGTSLTIQCQVDSQVTMMFWYRQQPGQSLTLIATANQGSEATYESGFVIDKFPISRPNLTFSTLTVSNMSPEDSSIYLCSVGQGRSGANVLTFGAGSRLTVL.

This clonotype was found a few times. The genes are TRBV7-2 and TRBJ1-5, with 9 positions matching TRBD1. CDR3 length: 15 residues. Germline CDR1 reads SGHTA; CDR2 reads FQGNSA. V shed 5 bases and J 12 bases; nucleotides not matched to a gene: 14. CDR3 region: CASSVTGTGLNYQHF. DNA of the CDR3: TGTGCCAGCAGCGTAACCGGGACAGGGTTGAATTACCAGCATTTT.

In its sample, this clonotype was seen many times. The chain combines TRBV9 with TRBJ1-2; no clear D. The length of the CDR3 is 15 residues. The V end lost 6 bases, the J end lost 3 bases, and 18 bases lay between the germline ends. Germline V gives CDR1 SGDLS, CDR2 YYNGEE. CDR3 loop: CASTPRPGKDYGYTF. The DNA of the CDR3 is TGTGCCAGCACCCCCCGGCCCGGGAAGGACTATGGCTACACCTTC.

The chain has TRBV9 and TRBJ2-7; 8 nucleotides align to TRBD1. Trimming removed 7 bases from V and 2 bases from J; junction bases left unmatched: 5. There are 13 residues in the CDR3. Germline CDR1 SGDLS, CDR2 YYNGEE. The CDR3 region has the DNA TGTGCCAGCGGGACAGGCAACGCCTACGAGCAGTACTTC. Amino acids: CASGTGNAYEQYF.

There are a few counts of this clonotype. The CDR3 reads CSAREVNTEAFF. CDR3 nucleotide sequence: TGCAGTGCTAGGGAGGTAAACACTGAAGCTTTCTTT. The chain carries TRBV20-1 and TRBJ1-1; no reliable D call. Germline V CDR1 and CDR2: DFQATT, SNEGSKA (reference sequence). The V end lost 3 bases, the J end lost 2 bases, and 7 bases lay between the germline ends. The CDR3 is 12 residues long.